This T cell receptor beta chain derives from a study of graft-versus-host responses after intestinal transplantation. Study at large: Among the recipients, all got anti-thymocyte globulin induction and then tacrolimus and steroids for about 3 years.

The protocol was immunoSEQ multiplex PCR, while the TCRdb copy is restricted to in-frame clones and leaves out a portion. This table holds tens of thousands of clones, about 80% found once. As concerns this clone: The antigen remains unidentified.

General study results and limits: Individuals carrying graft-donor T cell macrochimerism showed high graft-versus-host to host-versus-graft clonal ratios in allografts.

Looked up from germline, CDR1 is MNHNS and CDR2 is SASEGT. The CDR3 has 12 amino acids. The V end lost 6 bases, the J end lost 4 bases, and 9 bases lay between the germline ends. The sequencing here drew on unstimulated CD4+ T cells sorted from spleen or lymph node cells, taken before intestinal transplant. This rearrangement joins TRBV6-1 to TRBJ1-2; no clear D gene. This sequence originates from a human donor who received an intestinal transplant. CDR3 region: CASRGGSYGYTF. CDR3 DNA: TGTGCCAGCAGGGGAGGAAGCTATGGCTACACCTTC.